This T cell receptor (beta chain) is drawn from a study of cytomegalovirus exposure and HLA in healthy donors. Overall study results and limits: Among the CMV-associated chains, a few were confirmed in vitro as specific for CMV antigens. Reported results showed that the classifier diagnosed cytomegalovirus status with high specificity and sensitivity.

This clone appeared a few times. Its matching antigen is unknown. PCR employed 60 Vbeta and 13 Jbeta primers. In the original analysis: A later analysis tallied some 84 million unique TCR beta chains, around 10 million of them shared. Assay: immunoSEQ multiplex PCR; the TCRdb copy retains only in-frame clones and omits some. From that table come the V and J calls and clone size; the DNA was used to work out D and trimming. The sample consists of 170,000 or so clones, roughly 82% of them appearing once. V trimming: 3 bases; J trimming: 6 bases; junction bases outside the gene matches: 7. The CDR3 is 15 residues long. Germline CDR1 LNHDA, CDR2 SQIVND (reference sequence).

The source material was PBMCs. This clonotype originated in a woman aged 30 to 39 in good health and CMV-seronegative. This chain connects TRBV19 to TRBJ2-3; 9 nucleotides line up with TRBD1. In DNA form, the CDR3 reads TGTGCCAGTAGTATCTCACAGGGGGCGCTGGATACGCAGTATTTT. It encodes CASSISQGALDTQYF.